These 8 T cell receptor beta chains share one sample of origin, sequenced in a study of breast tumors, draining lymph nodes, adjacent tissues. TCRdb recomputed calls from the multiplex PCR reads with MiXCR, one row per CDR3 protein. This table has some 120,000 distinct CDR3 sequences, around 20% appearing once. Breast cancer patients provided tissue from their axillary draining lymph nodes. Sample: axillary lymph node tissue. Source of these receptors: a female donor with breast cancer. Some clones in this sample may be carry-over from other donors' samples.

This clonotype was observed at least ten times. V is TRBV5-1 and J is TRBJ2-5, with a weak D call TRBD1 (5 bases). Germline V gene data show CDR1 as SGHRS and CDR2 as YFSETQ. This CDR3 contains 15 residues. Trimming took off 2 bases at V and 4 bases at J, with 15 bases between the two ends. The CDR3 loop is CASSLVPQGRETQYF. The DNA of the CDR3 is TGCGCCAGCAGCTTAGTCCCCCAGGGAAGAGAGACCCAGTACTTC.

This clonotype was detected many times. CDR3 DNA sequence: TGTGCCAGCAGCGTAGTTGGGGGGCTGGGGAACACCGGGGAGCTGTTTTTT. This translates into CASSVVGGLGNTGELFF. The chain joins TRBV9 to TRBJ2-2; D tentatively reads TRBD1 or TRBD2 (6 bases each). Trimming pared 0 bases from V and 1 base from J, leaving 13 bases between. This CDR3 comprises 17 residues. The germline CDR1 and CDR2 sequences are SGDLS and YYNGEE.

This clonotype was seen repeatedly, ten times or more. The V call is TRBV4-1, the J call TRBJ2-5; 10 positions agree with TRBD2. Trimming at V came to 5 bases and at J to 4 bases, leaving 7 bases not matched to a gene. CDR1 is MGHRA, CDR2 YSYEKL, per germline. There are 15 residues in the CDR3. CDR3 nucleotide sequence: TGCGCCAGCAGCTCAGAAGCGGGGGGGCGAGAGACCCAGTACTTC. It yields the protein CASSSEAGGRETQYF.

This clonotype occurred many times. Written as DNA, the CDR3 is TGTGCCACCAGTGATTCTAGCGGGGTAGAGACCCAGTACTTC. This sequence encodes CATSDSSGVETQYF. The rearrangement joins TRBV24-1 to TRBJ2-5, with 9 bases aligning to TRBD2. Germline CDR1 and CDR2: KGHDR and SFDVKD. The CDR3 contains 14 residues. Trimming at V came to 2 bases and at J to 4 bases, leaving 1 base not matched to a gene.

The V and J genes are TRBV5-4 and TRBJ2-5; 9 bases map to TRBD1. V gave up 3 bases and J gave up 5 bases; unmatched junction bases: 8. The V gene's germline CDR1 is SGHNT and CDR2 YYREEE (reference sequence). The CDR3 sequence is 15 residues long. The CDR3: CASSWGGQGGETQYF. For the CDR3, the DNA is TGTGCCAGCAGCTGGGGGGGACAGGGAGGGGAGACCCAGTACTTC.

A remark on this clonotype: Given a much more abundant clone one base away, this may be a read error. This sequence joins TRBV2 and TRBJ1-5, with D perhaps matching TRBD1 (5 bases). The CDR3 consists of 13 residues. Germline V CDR1 and CDR2: SNHLY, FYNNEI. CDR3 sequence reads: CASSGGSGQPQRF. The CDR3 DNA follows: TGTGCCAGCAGTGGGGGCTCCGGTCAGCCCCAGCGTTTT. The full variable domain, with the rest looked up from reference TRBV2 and TRBJ1-5, is EPEVTQTPSHQVTQMGQEVILRCVPISNHLYFYWYRQILGQKVEFLVSFYNNEISEKSEIFDDQFSVERPDGSNFTLKIRSTKLEDSAMYFCASSGGSGQPQRFGDGTRLSIL.

The chain employs TRBV20-1 and TRBJ1-5; 11 positions agree with TRBD1. V was pared by 3 bases and J by 0 bases, with 16 bases of the junction left unmatched. This CDR3 comprises 20 residues. Germline CDR1 DFQATT, CDR2 SNEGSKA (reference sequence). CDR3 region: CSARGLWGQGDVYSNQPQHF. In DNA form, the CDR3 reads TGCAGTGCTAGGGGGTTGTGGGGACAGGGGGACGTATATAGCAATCAGCCCCAGCATTTT.

In its sample, this clonotype was seen many times. The rearrangement links TRBV20-1 to TRBJ1-5; D gene uncertain. Germline assignment: CDR1 DFQATT and CDR2 SNEGSKA (reference sequence). The CDR3 covers 14 residues. The V end lost 0 bases, the J end lost 6 bases, and 12 bases lay between the germline ends. This CDR3 reads CSAREVVGLQPQHF. Written as DNA, the CDR3 is TGCAGTGCTAGAGAGGTGGTAGGGCTTCAGCCCCAGCATTTT.